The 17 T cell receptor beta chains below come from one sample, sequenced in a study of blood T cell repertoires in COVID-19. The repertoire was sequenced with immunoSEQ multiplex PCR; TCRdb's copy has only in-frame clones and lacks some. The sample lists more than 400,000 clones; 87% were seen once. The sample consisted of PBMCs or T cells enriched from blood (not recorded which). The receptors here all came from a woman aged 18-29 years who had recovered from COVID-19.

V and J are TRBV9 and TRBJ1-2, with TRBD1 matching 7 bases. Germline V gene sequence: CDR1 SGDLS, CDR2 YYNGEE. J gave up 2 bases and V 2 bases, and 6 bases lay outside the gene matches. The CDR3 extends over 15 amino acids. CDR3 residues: CASSVELTGNYGYTF. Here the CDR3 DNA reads TGTGCCAGCAGCGTCGAATTGACAGGGAACTATGGCTACACCTTC.

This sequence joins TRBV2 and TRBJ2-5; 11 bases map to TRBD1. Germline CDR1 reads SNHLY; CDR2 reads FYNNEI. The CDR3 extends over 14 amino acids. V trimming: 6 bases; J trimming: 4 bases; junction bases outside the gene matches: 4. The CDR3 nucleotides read TGTGCCAGCAGATGGGACAGGGGGGGAGAGACCCAGTACTTC. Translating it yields CASRWDRGGETQYF.

CDR3 coding DNA: TGTGCCAGCAGCGCCACAGCCGACTACCACTATGGCTACACCTTC. Its protein product is CASSATADYHYGYTF. This sequence joins TRBV28 and TRBJ1-2; no reliable D call. The CDR3 has 15 amino acids. Germline assignment: CDR1 MDHEN and CDR2 SYDVKM. V was shortened by 6 bases and J by 3 bases, with 17 bases between the two germline ends.

The CDR3 DNA reads TGTGCCAGCAGCTTAGCCGGGACAGGGGGCACTGAAGCTTTCTTT. This sequence encodes CASSLAGTGGTEAFF. The genes are TRBV7-2 and TRBJ1-1; 11 positions agree with TRBD1. The CDR3 is 15 residues long. Per the germline V gene, CDR1 is SGHTA and CDR2 is FQGNSA. V lost 0 bases to trimming and J lost 4 bases; unmatched junction nucleotides: 1.

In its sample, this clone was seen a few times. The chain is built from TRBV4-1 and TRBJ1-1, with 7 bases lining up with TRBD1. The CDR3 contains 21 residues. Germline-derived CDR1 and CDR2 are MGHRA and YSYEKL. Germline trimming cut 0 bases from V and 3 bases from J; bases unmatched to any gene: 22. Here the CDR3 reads CASSQDRLDLVKGGADTEAFF. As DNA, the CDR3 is TGCGCCAGCAGCCAAGATCGGTTGGACCTTGTTAAAGGGGGCGCGGACACTGAAGCTTTCTTT.

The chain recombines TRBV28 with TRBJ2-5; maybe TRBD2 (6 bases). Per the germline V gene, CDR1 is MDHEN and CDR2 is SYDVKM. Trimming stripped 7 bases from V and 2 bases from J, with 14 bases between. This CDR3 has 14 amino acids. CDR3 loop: CASIKEGRQETQYF. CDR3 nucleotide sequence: TGTGCCAGCATCAAAGAAGGGAGGCAAGAGACCCAGTACTTC.

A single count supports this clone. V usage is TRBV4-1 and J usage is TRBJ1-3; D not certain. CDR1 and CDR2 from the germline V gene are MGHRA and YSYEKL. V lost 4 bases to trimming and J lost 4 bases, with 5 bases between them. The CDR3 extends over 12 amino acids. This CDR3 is CASSPIGNTIYF. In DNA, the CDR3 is TGCGCCAGCAGCCCCATCGGAAACACCATATATTTT.

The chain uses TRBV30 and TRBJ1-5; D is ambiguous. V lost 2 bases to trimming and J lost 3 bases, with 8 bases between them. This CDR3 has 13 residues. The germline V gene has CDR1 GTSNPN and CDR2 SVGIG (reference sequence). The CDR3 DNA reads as TGTGCCTGGAGTATTTCAGTCAATCAGCCCCAGCATTTT. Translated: CAWSISVNQPQHF.

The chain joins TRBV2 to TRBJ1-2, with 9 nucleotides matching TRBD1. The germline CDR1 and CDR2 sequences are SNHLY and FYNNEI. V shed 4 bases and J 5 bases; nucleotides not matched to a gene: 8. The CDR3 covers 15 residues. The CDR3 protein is CASSGASGTGYGYTF. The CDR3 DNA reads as TGTGCCAGCAGTGGGGCCTCAGGGACAGGGTATGGCTACACCTTC. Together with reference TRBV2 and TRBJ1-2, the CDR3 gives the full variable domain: EPEVTQTPSHQVTQMGQEVILRCVPISNHLYFYWYRQILGQKVEFLVSFYNNEISEKSEIFDDQFSVERPDGSNFTLKIRSTKLEDSAMYFCASSGASGTGYGYTFGSGTRLTVV.

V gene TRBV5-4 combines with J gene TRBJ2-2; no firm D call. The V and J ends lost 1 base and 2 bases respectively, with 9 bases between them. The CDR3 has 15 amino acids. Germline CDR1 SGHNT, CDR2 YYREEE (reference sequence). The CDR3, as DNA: TGTGCCAGCAGCTTGATTACAGCCAACACCGGGGAGCTGTTTTTT. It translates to CASSLITANTGELFF.

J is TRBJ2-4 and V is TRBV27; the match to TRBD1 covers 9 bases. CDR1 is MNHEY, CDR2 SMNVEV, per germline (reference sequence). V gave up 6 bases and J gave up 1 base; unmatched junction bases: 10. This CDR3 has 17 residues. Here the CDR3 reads CASSPGQGYVAKNIQYF. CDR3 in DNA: TGTGCCAGCAGCCCGGGACAGGGATATGTCGCCAAAAACATTCAGTACTTC.

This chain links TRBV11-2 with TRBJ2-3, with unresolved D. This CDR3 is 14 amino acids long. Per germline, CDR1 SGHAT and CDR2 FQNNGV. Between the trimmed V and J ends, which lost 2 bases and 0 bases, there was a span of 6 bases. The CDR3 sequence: CASSLSTSTDTQYF. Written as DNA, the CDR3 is TGTGCCAGCAGCTTATCAACTAGCACAGATACGCAGTATTTT.

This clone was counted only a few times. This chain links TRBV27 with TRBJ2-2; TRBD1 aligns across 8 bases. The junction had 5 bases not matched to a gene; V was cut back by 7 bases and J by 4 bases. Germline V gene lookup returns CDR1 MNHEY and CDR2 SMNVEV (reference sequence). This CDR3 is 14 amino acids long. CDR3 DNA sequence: TGTGCCAGCACGACAGGGGACGTCACCGGGGAGCTGTTTTTT. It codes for CASTTGDVTGELFF.

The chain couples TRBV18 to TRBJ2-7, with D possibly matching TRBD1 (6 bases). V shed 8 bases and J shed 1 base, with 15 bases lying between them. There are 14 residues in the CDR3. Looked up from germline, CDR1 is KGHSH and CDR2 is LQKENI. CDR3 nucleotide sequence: TGTGCCAGCCTCCATGGGGGCGAATCCTACGAGCAGTACTTC. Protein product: CASLHGGESYEQYF.

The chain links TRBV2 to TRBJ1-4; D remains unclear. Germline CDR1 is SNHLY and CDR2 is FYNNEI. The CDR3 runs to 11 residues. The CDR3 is CANGVGEKLFF. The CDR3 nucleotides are TGTGCTAACGGGGTTGGTGAAAAACTGTTTTTT.

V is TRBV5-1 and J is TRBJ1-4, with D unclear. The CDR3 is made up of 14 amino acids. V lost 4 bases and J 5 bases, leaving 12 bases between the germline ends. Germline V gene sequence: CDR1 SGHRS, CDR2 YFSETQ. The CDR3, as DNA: TGCGCCAGCAGCCCCGGACTGATAAATGAAAAACTGTTTTTT. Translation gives CASSPGLINEKLFF.

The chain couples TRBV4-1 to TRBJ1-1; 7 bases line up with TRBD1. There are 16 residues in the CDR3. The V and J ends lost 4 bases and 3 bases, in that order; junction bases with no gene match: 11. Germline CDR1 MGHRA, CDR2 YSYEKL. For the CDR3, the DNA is TGCGCCAGCAGCCGAGGGGGCAGTACTCGGGACACTGAAGCTTTCTTT. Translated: CASSRGGSTRDTEAFF.